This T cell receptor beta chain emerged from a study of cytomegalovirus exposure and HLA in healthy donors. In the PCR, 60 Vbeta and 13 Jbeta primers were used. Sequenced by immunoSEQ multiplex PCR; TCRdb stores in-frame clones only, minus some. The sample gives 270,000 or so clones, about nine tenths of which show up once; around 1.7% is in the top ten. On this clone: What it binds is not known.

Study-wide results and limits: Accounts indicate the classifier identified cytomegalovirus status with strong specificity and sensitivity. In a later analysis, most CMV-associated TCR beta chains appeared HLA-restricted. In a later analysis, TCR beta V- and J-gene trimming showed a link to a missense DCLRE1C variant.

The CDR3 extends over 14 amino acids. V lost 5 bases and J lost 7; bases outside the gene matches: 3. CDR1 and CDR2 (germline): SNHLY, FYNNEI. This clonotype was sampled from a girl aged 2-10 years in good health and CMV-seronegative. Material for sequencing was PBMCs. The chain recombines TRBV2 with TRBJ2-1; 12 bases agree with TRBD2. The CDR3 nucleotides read TGTGCCAGCAGTCGCGGACTAGCGGGGAATGAGCAGTTCTTC. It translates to CASSRGLAGNEQFF.